The TCR beta chain described here comes from a study of T cell responses to AZD1222 COVID-19 vaccine. A note on this clone: Its target is not known.

General observations from the study: In the spike-specific TCR repertoire, nearly half reportedly target unmutated variant regions. Across the whole spike, CD4 TCRs peaked at regions 160-218 and 743-854. The breadth and depth of Spike-specific TCRs increased once two AZD1222 doses had been given.

TCRdb keeps only in-frame clones here, not all; method: immunoSEQ multiplex PCR. The profile covers more than 250,000 clones, with roughly 93% appearing a single time and around 0.6% taken by the ten largest. This CDR3 has 13 amino acids. CDR1 and CDR2 from the germline V gene are SGHRS and YFSETQ. V gave up 9 bases and J gave up 5 bases, with 17 bases separating them. The receptor was derived from an adult in good health. V usage is TRBV5-1 and J usage is TRBJ2-5; D not certain. Sequencing used peripheral blood, obtained on day 0 of AZD1222 vaccination. The CDR3 DNA reads TGCGCCACCTCGTTCGCGTCCGGGGAGACCCAGTACTTC. Protein: CATSFASGETQYF.